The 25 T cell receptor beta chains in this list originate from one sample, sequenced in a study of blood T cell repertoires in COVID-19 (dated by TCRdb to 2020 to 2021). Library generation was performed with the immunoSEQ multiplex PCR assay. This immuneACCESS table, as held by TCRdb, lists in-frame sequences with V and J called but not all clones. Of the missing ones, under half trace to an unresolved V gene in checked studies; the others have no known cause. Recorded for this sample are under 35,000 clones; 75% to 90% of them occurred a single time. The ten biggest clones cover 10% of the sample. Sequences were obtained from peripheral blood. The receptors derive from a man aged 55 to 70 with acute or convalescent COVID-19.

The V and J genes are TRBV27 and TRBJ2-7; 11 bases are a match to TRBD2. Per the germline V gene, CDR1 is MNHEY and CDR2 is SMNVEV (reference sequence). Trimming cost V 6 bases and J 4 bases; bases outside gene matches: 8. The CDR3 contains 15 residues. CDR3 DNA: TGTGCCAGCAGACTAGCGGGAGTGTATCTGTACGAGCAGTACTTC. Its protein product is CASRLAGVYLYEQYF.

CDR3 sequence: CASSGGREPQHF. In nucleotides, the CDR3 is TGTGCCAGTAGTGGAGGCCGGGAGCCCCAGCATTTT. The V call is TRBV19, the J call TRBJ1-5; no clear D. V lost 5 bases to trimming and J lost 8 bases, with 10 bases between them. Germline V gives CDR1 LNHDA, CDR2 SQIVND (reference sequence). The CDR3 is 12 amino acids.

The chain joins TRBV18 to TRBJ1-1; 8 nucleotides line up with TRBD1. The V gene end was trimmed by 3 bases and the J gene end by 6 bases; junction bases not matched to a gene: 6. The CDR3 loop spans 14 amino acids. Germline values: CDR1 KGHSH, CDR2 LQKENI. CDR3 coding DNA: TGTGCCAGCTCACCCTTGACAGGGGACGCTGAAGCTTTCTTT. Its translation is CASSPLTGDAEAFF. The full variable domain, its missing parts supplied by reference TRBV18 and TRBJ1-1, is NAGVMQNPRHLVRRRGQEARLRCSPMKGHSHVYWYRQLPEEGLKFMVYLQKENIIDESGMPKERFSAEFPKEGPSILRIQQVVRGDSAAYFCASSPLTGDAEAFFGQGTRLTVV.

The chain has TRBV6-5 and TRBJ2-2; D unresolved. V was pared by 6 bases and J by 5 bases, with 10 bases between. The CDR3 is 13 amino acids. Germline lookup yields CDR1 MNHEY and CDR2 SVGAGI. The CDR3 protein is CASSTHETGELFF. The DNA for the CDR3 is TGTGCCAGCAGCACCCATGAGACCGGGGAGCTGTTTTTT.

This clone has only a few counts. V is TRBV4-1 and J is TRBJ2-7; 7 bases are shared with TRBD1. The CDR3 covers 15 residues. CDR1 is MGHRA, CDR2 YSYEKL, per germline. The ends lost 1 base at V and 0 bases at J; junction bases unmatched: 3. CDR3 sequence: CASSQGWDSSYEQYF. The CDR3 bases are TGCGCCAGCAGCCAAGGCTGGGACAGCTCCTACGAGCAGTACTTC.

CDR3 nucleotide sequence: TGTGCCTCCTACAGGTTCATGAACACTGAAGCTTTCTTT. Translation gives CASYRFMNTEAFF. V and J are TRBV30 and TRBJ1-1; D possibly corresponds to TRBD1 (5 bases). CDR3 size: 13 residues. Per the germline V gene, CDR1 is GTSNPN and CDR2 is SVGIG (reference sequence). Trimming cost V 7 bases and J 0 bases, with 12 bases left between them.

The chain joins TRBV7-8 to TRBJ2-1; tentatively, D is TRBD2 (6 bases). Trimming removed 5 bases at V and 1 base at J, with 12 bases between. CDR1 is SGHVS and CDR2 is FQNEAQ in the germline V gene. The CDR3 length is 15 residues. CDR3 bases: TGTGCCAGCAGCAGGGCCGGGAGTTCCTACAATGAGCAGTTCTTC. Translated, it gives CASSRAGSSYNEQFF.

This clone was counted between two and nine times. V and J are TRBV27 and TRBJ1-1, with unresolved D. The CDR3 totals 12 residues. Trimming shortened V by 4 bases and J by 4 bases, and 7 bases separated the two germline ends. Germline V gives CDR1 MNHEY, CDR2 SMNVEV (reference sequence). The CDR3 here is CASSSGITEAFF. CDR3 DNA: TGTGCCAGCAGTTCGGGAATCACTGAAGCTTTCTTT.

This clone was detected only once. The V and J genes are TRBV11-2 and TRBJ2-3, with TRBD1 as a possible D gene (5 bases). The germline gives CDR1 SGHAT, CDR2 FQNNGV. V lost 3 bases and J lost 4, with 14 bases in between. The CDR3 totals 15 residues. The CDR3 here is CASSFDKGWPDTQYF. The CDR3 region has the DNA TGTGCCAGCAGCTTTGATAAGGGGTGGCCAGATACGCAGTATTTT. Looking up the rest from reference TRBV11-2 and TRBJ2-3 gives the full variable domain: EAGVAQSPRYKIIEKRQSVAFWCNPISGHATLYWYQQILGQGPKLLIQFQNNGVVDDSQLPKDRFSAERLKGVDSTLKIQPAKLEDSAVYLCASSFDKGWPDTQYFGPGTRLTVL.

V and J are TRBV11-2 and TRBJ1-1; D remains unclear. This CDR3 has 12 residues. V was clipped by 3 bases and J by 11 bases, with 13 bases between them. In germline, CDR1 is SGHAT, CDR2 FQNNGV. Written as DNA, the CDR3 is TGTGCCAGCAGCTTCTCACCTGGAGCGGCTTTCTTT. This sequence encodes CASSFSPGAAFF.

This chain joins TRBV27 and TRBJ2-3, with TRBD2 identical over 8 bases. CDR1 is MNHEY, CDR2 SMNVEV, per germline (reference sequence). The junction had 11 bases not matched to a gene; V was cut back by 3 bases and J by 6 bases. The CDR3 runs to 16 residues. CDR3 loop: CASSLGRAGVYDTQYF. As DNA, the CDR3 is TGTGCCAGCAGTTTGGGGCGAGCGGGAGTTTACGATACGCAGTATTTT.

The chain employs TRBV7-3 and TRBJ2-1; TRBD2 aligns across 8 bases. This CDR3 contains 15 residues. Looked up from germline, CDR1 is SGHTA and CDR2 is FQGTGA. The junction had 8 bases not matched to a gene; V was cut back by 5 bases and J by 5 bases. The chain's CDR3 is CASSPAGREDNEQFF. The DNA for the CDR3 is TGTGCCAGCAGCCCGGCCGGGAGGGAAGACAATGAGCAGTTCTTC.

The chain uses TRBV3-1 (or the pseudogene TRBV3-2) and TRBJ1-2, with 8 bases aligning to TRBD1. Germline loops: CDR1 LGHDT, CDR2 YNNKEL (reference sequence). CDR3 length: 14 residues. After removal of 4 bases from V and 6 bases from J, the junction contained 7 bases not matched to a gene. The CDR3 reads CASSPGQGRDGYTF. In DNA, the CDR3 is TGTGCCAGCAGCCCCGGACAGGGAAGGGATGGCTACACCTTC.

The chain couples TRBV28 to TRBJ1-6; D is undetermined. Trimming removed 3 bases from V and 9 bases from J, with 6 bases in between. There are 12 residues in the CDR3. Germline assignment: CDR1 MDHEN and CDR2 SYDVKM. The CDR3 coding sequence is TGTGCCAGCAGTTTTCAAGCTTCACCCCTCCACTTT. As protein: CASSFQASPLHF.

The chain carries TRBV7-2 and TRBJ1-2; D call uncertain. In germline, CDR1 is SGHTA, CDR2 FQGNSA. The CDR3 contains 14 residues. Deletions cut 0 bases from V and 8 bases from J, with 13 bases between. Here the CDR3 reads CASSLASLSSGYTF. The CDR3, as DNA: TGTGCCAGCAGCTTAGCGTCGCTAAGTAGCGGCTACACCTTC.

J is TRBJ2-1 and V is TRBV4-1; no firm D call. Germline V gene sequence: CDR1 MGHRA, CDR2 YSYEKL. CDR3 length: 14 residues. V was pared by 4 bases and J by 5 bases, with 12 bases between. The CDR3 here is CASSLPDTNNEQFF. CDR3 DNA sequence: TGCGCCAGCAGCCTCCCCGACACCAACAATGAGCAGTTCTTC.

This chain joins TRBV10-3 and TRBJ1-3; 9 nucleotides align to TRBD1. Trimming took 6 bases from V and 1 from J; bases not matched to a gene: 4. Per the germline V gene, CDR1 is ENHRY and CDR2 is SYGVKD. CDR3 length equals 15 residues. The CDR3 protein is CAIRGQGTSGNTIYF. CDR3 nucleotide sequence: TGTGCCATCAGAGGACAGGGGACTTCTGGAAACACCATATATTTT.

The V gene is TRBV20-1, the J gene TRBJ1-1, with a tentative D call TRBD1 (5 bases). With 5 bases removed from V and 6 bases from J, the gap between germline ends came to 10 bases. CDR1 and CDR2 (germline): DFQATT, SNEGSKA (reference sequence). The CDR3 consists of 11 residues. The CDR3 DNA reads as TGCAGTGCTGATAGACAGCCTGAAGCTTTCTTT. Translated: CSADRQPEAFF.

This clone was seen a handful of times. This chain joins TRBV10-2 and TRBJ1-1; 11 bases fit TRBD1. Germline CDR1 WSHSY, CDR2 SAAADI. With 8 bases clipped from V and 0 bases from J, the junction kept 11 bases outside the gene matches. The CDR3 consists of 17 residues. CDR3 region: CASCSRDRGILNTEAFF. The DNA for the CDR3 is TGCGCCAGCTGCTCCAGGGACAGGGGGATCTTGAACACTGAAGCTTTCTTT.

The CDR3 DNA sequence: TGTGCCAGCAGCTCACACTACAGGGGCTGGGGATCCTACGAGCAGTACTTC. Its protein product is CASSSHYRGWGSYEQYF. V usage is TRBV5-6 and J usage is TRBJ2-7; 7 positions agree with TRBD1. CDR1 SGHDT and CDR2 YYEEEE come from the germline V gene. The CDR3 extends over 17 amino acids. The ends lost 3 bases at V and 1 base at J; junction bases unmatched: 13.

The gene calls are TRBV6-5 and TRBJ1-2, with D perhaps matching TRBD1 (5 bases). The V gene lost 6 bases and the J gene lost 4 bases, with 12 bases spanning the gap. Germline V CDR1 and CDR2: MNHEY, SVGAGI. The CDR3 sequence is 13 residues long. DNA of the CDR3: TGTGCCAGCAGCAAGGGACTGATCTATGGCTACACCTTC. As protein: CASSKGLIYGYTF.

The CDR3 sequence: CATSTVMNTEAFF. CDR3 nucleotides: TGTGCCACCAGCACCGTAATGAACACTGAAGCTTTCTTT. The chain joins TRBV15 to TRBJ1-1; D is ambiguous. The CDR3 is 13 amino acids. The ends were cut back, 4 bases at V and 0 bases at J, with 6 bases in the middle. The germline V gene encodes CDR1 LNHNV and CDR2 YYDKDF (reference sequence).

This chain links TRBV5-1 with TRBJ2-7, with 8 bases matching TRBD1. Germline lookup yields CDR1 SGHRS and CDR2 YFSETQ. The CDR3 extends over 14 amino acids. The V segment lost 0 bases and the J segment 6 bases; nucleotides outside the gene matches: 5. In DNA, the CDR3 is TGCGCCAGCAGCTTGGCCGGACAGGGTATCGAGCAGTACTTC. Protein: CASSLAGQGIEQYF.

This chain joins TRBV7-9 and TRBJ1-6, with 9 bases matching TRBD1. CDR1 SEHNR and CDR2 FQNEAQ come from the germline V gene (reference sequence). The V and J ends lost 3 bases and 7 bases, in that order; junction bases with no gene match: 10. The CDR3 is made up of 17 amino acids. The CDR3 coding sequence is TGTGCCAGCAGCTTGGACCTGGGACAGGGATGGAATTCACCCCTCCACTTT. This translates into CASSLDLGQGWNSPLHF.

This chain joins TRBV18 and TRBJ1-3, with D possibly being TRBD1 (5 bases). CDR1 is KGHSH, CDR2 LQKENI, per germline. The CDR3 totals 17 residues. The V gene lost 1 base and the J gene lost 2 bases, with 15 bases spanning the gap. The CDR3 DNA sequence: TGTGCCAGCTCACCACAATTACAGTGGGGCACTGGAAACACCATATATTTT. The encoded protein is CASSPQLQWGTGNTIYF. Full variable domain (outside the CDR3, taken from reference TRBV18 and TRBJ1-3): NAGVMQNPRHLVRRRGQEARLRCSPMKGHSHVYWYRQLPEEGLKFMVYLQKENIIDESGMPKERFSAEFPKEGPSILRIQQVVRGDSAAYFCASSPQLQWGTGNTIYFGEGSWLTVV.